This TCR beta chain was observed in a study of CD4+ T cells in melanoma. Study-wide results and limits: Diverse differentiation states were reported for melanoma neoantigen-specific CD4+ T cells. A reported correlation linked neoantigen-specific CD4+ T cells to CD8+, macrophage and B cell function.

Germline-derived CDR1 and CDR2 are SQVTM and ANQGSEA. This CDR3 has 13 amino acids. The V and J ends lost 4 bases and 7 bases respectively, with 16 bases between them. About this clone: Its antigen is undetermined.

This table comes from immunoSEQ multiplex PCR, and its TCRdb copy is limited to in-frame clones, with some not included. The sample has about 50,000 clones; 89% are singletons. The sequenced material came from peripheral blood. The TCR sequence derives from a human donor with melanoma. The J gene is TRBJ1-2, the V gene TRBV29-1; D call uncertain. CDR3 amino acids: CSVAAGPRGGYTF. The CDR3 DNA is TGCAGCGTTGCGGCCGGGCCTAGAGGTGGCTACACCTTC.